This T cell receptor beta chain came from a study of kidney transplant recipient with SARS-CoV-2 infection. This CDR3 has 16 residues. After removal of 4 bases from V and 5 bases from J, the junction contained 13 bases not matched to a gene. CDR1 MNHEY and CDR2 SVGAGI come from the germline V gene. MiXCR, run by TCRdb on the reads, gives a single entry per CDR3 protein. The sample holds 250,000 or so distinct CDR3 sequences, 29% seen once. Many counts were recorded for this clonotype. The genes are TRBV6-5 and TRBJ1-1, with TRBD1 matching 7 bases. This specimen was a blood sample, taken at baseline and on approximately day 120 from a kidney transplant recipient. The source of this sequence is a young adult male patient who had COVID-19 and was a kidney transplant recipient. Some T cells here may be from the graft donor. The CDR3 DNA sequence: TGTGCCAGCAGTTCTCCCCGGACAGGTGGTGGGACTGAAGCTTTCTTT. Protein product: CASSSPRTGGGTEAFF.